This passage covers 16 T cell receptor beta chains from one sample sequenced in a study of T cell responses to AZD1222 COVID-19 vaccine. Only in-frame clones appear in the TCRdb table, and some are missing; sequencing was by immunoSEQ multiplex PCR. Among 200,000 or so clones listed, 94% were seen once. The sample in question was peripheral blood, obtained on day 0 of AZD1222 vaccination. These receptors were taken from an adult in good health.

The chain is built from TRBV6-1 and TRBJ1-3; the D is unclear. Germline V gene sequence: CDR1 MNHNS, CDR2 SASEGT. V was trimmed by 2 bases and J by 4 bases, leaving 18 bases between them. The CDR3 spans 17 residues. CDR3 protein: CASSERSSLTLGNTIYF. The DNA for the CDR3 is TGTGCCAGCAGTGAACGTTCCAGCCTAACCCTCGGAAACACCATATATTTT.

In DNA form, the CDR3 reads TGTGCCAGCAGTCCCGGGACAGGGGTAATGTCGGGAGACTCCGATACGCAGTATTTT. It translates to CASSPGTGVMSGDSDTQYF. This chain links TRBV27 with TRBJ2-3; 10 bases are shared with TRBD1. Trimming took 5 bases from V and 6 from J; bases not matched to a gene: 20. CDR3 length: 19 residues. Per germline, CDR1 MNHEY and CDR2 SMNVEV (reference sequence).

The sample holds one count of this clone. V usage is TRBV15 and J usage is TRBJ1-5; D is unresolved. The ends were cut back, 1 base at V and 6 bases at J, with 16 bases in the middle. CDR3 length: 16 residues. Germline V gene data show CDR1 as LNHNV and CDR2 as YYDKDF (reference sequence). CDR3 sequence (DNA): TGTGCCACCAGCAGAGGTGACGGACGGGCCCGTCAGCCCCAGCATTTT. Translating it yields CATSRGDGRARQPQHF.

This sequence joins TRBV5-1 and TRBJ2-1; 7 nucleotides line up with TRBD2. This CDR3 comprises 16 residues. In germline, CDR1 is SGHRS, CDR2 YFSETQ. The V and J ends lost 0 bases and 2 bases, in that order; junction bases with no gene match: 5. The DNA for the CDR3 is TGCGCCAGCAGCTTGGTGTCTAGCGGTACCTACAATGAGCAGTTCTTC. Amino acids: CASSLVSSGTYNEQFF. The full variable domain, its missing parts supplied by reference TRBV5-1 and TRBJ2-1, is KAGVTQTPRYLIKTRGQQVTLSCSPISGHRSVSWYQQTPGQGLQFLFEYFSETQRNKGNFPGRFSGRQFSNSRSEMNVSTLELGDSALYLCASSLVSSGTYNEQFFGPGTRLTVL.

This clone was recorded once. This chain joins TRBV9 and TRBJ2-7, with 11 nucleotides matching TRBD1. Trimming at V came to 4 bases and at J to 7 bases, leaving 7 bases not matched to a gene. Germline CDR1 SGDLS, CDR2 YYNGEE. This CDR3 has 14 amino acids. The CDR3 protein is CASSLTGDRGEQYF. The DNA of the CDR3 is TGTGCCAGCAGCCTTACCGGGGACAGGGGGGAGCAGTACTTC.

This chain connects TRBV28 to TRBJ2-2; D ambiguous. Germline CDR1 and CDR2: MDHEN and SYDVKM. The CDR3 has 15 residues. Trimming pared 5 bases from V and 2 bases from J, leaving 12 bases between. CDR3 region: CASSPPTDNTGELFF. DNA of the CDR3: TGTGCCAGCAGTCCGCCGACGGACAACACCGGGGAGCTGTTTTTT.

A single count supports this clone. The chain couples TRBV27 to TRBJ1-5, with D unresolved. Between the trimmed V and J ends, which lost 5 bases and 0 bases, there was a span of 8 bases. CDR1 and CDR2 (germline): MNHEY, SMNVEV (reference sequence). The CDR3 is 14 residues long. CDR3 sequence (DNA): TGTGCCAGCAGTCGAAAAAATAGCAATCAGCCCCAGCATTTT. This codes for CASSRKNSNQPQHF.

The sample holds one count of this clone. V and J are TRBV6-5 and TRBJ2-7; TRBD1 matches 8 bases. J was trimmed by 2 bases and V by 6 bases; bases with no gene match: 9. This CDR3 comprises 15 residues. From germline, CDR1 is MNHEY and CDR2 SVGAGI. This CDR3 reads CASSPGQGGPYEQYF. The CDR3 coding sequence is TGTGCCAGCAGCCCCGGACAGGGTGGGCCCTACGAGCAGTACTTC.

This chain uses TRBV7-6 with TRBJ1-3, with D perhaps TRBD1 (5 bases). V lost 2 bases, J lost 0 bases, and 17 bases lay in between. The length of the CDR3 is 18 residues. Germline V gene lookup returns CDR1 SGHVS and CDR2 FNYEAQ. The CDR3 nucleotides read TGTGCCAGCAGCTTATTGGCCGAGGGACTTAGCTCTGGAAACACCATATATTTT. Translation gives CASSLLAEGLSSGNTIYF.

The rearrangement joins TRBV29-1 to TRBJ2-2; 8 positions match TRBD1. The CDR3 spans 13 residues. CDR1 SQVTM and CDR2 ANQGSEA come from the germline V gene. The J segment lost 2 bases and the V segment lost 7 bases, leaving 3 bases of the junction unmatched. The CDR3 nucleotides are TGCAGCGCCGACAGGGGTAACACCGGGGAGCTGTTTTTT. Translating it yields CSADRGNTGELFF.

This sequence joins TRBV7-8 and TRBJ2-7; the match to TRBD1 covers 9 bases. CDR1 and CDR2 (germline): SGHVS, FQNEAQ. The CDR3 extends over 15 amino acids. V dropped 2 bases and J dropped 1; count of bases not matched to a gene: 3. CDR3 in amino acids: CASSLSGTGSYEQYF. The CDR3 bases are TGTGCCAGCAGCTTATCCGGGACAGGGTCCTACGAGCAGTACTTC. Drawing the rest from reference TRBV7-8 and TRBJ2-7, the complete variable domain is GAGVSQSPRYKVAKRGQDVALRCDPISGHVSLFWYQQALGQGPEFLTYFQNEAQLDKSGLPSDRFFAERPEGSVSTLKIQRTQQEDSAVYLCASSLSGTGSYEQYFGPGTRLTVT.

V and J are TRBV28 and TRBJ1-2, with D unresolved. The CDR3 runs 13 residues. V dropped 11 bases and J dropped 3 bases, with 16 bases sitting between them. The germline V gene encodes CDR1 MDHEN and CDR2 SYDVKM. CDR3 amino acids: CAALHGDHYGYTF. In DNA, the CDR3 is TGTGCCGCTCTCCACGGGGATCACTATGGCTACACCTTC.

For the CDR3, the DNA is TGCGCCAGCAGCCAAGTGTTACGGGAGGACAACTACAATGAGCAGTTCTTC. It specifies CASSQVLREDNYNEQFF. V gene TRBV4-1 combines with J gene TRBJ2-1; 7 positions match TRBD2. Germline V gives CDR1 MGHRA, CDR2 YSYEKL. The CDR3 runs to 17 residues. V was pared by 1 base and J by 3 bases, with 9 bases of the junction left unmatched.

The chain carries TRBV6-2 or TRBV6-3 and TRBJ1-5; unclear D gene. Germline CDR1 and CDR2: MNHEY and SVGEGT. Trimming removed 5 bases from V and 4 bases from J, with 15 bases in between. This CDR3 has 15 amino acids. CDR3 in amino acids: CASSLTHAGNQPQHF. The CDR3 coding sequence is TGTGCCAGCAGTCTTACTCACGCGGGGAATCAGCCCCAGCATTTT.

The gene calls are TRBV7-3 and TRBJ2-3, with 8 bases matching TRBD2. The CDR3 is made up of 15 amino acids. V lost 2 bases, J lost 5 bases, and 6 bases stayed unmatched. Germline V gene sequence: CDR1 SGHTA, CDR2 FQGTGA. In DNA form, the CDR3 reads TGTGCCAGCAGCTTAGGGGGGCTAGCGGGAGATACGCAGTATTTT. Translating gives CASSLGGLAGDTQYF.

The rearrangement joins TRBV30 to TRBJ1-3; D unclear. This CDR3 region has 14 residues. In germline, CDR1 is GTSNPN, CDR2 SVGIG (reference sequence). V was shortened by 0 bases and J by 4 bases, with 10 bases between the two germline ends. The CDR3 bases are TGTGCCTGGAGTGTTGGCCTGGGGGGAAACACCATATATTTT. The encoded protein is CAWSVGLGGNTIYF.